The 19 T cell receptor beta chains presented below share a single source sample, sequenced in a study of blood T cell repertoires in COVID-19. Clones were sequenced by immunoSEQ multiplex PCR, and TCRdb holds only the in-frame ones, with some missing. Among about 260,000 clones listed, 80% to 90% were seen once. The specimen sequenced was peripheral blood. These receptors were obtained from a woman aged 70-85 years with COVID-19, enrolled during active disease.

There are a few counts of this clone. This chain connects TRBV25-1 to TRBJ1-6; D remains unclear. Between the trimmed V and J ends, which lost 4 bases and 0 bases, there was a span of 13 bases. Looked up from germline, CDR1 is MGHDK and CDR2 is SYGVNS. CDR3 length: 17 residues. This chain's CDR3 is CASSGLDRSSYNSPLHF. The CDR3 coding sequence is TGTGCCAGCAGTGGACTGGATAGGAGCTCCTATAATTCACCCCTCCACTTT.

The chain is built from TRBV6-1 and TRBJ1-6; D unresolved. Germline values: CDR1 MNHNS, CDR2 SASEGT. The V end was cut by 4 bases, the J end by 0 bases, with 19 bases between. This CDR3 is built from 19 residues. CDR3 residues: CASSAHPWRGSSYNSPLHF. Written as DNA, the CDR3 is TGTGCCAGCAGTGCCCACCCTTGGCGGGGTAGCTCCTATAATTCACCCCTCCACTTT.

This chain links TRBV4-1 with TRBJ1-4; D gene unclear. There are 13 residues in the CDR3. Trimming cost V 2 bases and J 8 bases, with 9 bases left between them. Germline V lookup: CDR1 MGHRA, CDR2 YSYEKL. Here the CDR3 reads CASSQTGGEKLFF. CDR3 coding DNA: TGCGCCAGCAGCCAAACTGGAGGGGAAAAACTGTTTTTT.

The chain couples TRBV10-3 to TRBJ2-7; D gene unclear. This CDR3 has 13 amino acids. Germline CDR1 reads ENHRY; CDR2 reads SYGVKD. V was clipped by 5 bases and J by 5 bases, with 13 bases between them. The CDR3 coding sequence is TGTGCCATCAGTCCCCCCCTGCACAACGAGCAGTACTTC. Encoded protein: CAISPPLHNEQYF.

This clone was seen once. The CDR3 region is CASSLDIGWGTDTQYF. In DNA form, the CDR3 reads TGTGCCAGCAGCTTAGATATCGGGTGGGGCACAGATACGCAGTATTTT. The chain employs TRBV7-8 and TRBJ2-3; D uncertain. V lost 1 base to trimming and J lost 1 base, with 12 bases between them. This CDR3 region has 16 residues. Germline V gives CDR1 SGHVS, CDR2 FQNEAQ. The entire variable domain, with the rest obtained from reference TRBV7-8 and TRBJ2-3, is as follows: GAGVSQSPRYKVAKRGQDVALRCDPISGHVSLFWYQQALGQGPEFLTYFQNEAQLDKSGLPSDRFFAERPEGSVSTLKIQRTQQEDSAVYLCASSLDIGWGTDTQYFGPGTRLTVL.

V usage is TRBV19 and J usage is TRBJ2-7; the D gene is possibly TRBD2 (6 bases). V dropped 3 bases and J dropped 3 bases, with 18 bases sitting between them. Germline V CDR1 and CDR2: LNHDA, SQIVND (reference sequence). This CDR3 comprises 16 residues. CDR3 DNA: TGTGCCAGTAGTATCGTAGCGGATGTGATTCGCTACGAGCAGTACTTC. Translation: CASSIVADVIRYEQYF.

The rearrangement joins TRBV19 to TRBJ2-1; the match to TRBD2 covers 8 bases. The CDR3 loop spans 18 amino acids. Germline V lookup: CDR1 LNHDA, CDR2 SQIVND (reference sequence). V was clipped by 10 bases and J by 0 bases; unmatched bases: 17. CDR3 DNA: TGTGCCACCGGTAAGGGTAGCGGGACATTCCCCTCCTACAATGAGCAGTTCTTC. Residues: CATGKGSGTFPSYNEQFF.

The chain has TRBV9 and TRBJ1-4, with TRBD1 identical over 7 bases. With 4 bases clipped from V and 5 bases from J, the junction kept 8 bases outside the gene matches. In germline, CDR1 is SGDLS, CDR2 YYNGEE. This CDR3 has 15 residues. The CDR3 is CASSSGWGQNEKLFF. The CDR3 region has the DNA TGTGCCAGCAGCTCTGGCTGGGGACAGAATGAAAAACTGTTTTTT.

The CDR3 protein is CASSRDRGRSGELFF. The DNA of the CDR3 is TGCGCCAGCAGCCGTGACAGGGGGCGCAGCGGGGAGCTGTTTTTT. This chain connects TRBV4-3 to TRBJ2-2; TRBD1 agrees at 10 bases. This CDR3 comprises 15 residues. The germline V gene encodes CDR1 LGHNA and CDR2 YSLEER. V lost 4 bases and J lost 7; bases outside the gene matches: 6.

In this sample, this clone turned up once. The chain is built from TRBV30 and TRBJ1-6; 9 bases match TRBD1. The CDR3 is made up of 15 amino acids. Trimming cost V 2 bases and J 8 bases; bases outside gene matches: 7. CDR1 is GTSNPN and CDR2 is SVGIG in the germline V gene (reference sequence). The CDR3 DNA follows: TGTGCCTGGAGTCCCGGGACAGGGCCGTATTCACCCCTCCACTTT. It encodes CAWSPGTGPYSPLHF.

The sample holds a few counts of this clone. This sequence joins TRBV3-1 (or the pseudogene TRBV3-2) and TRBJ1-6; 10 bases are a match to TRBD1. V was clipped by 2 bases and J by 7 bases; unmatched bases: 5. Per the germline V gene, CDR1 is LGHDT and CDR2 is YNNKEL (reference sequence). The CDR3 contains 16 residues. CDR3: CASSQWRTGGNSPLHF. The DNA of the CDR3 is TGTGCCAGCAGCCAATGGAGGACAGGGGGGAATTCACCCCTCCACTTT.

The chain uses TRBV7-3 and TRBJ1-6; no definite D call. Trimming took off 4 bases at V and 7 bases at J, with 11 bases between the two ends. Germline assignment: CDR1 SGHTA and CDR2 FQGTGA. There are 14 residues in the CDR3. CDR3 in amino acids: CASSSTARNSPLHF. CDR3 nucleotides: TGTGCCAGCAGCTCAACAGCAAGAAATTCACCCCTCCACTTT.

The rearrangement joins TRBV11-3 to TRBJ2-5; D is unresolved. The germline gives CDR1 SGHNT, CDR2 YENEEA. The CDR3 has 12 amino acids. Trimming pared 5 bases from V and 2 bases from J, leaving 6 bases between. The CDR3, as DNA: TGTGCCAGCAGCCTCTTACAAGAGACCCAGTACTTC. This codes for CASSLLQETQYF.

The CDR3 DNA sequence: TGTGCCAGTAGGGACAGGGACTCGGGTGAAGCTTTCTTT. Translated, it gives CASRDRDSGEAFF. V gene TRBV2 combines with J gene TRBJ1-1; TRBD1 matches at 9 bases. CDR1 and CDR2 from the germline V gene are SNHLY and FYNNEI. Losses at the gene ends were 9 bases for V and 7 bases for J; bases not matched to a gene: 9. The CDR3 sequence is 13 residues long.

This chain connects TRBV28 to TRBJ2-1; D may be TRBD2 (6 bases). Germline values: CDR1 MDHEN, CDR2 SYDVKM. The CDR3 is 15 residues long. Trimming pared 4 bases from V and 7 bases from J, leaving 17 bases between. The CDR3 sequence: CASSSPTGTSNEQFF. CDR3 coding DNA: TGTGCCAGCAGTTCTCCGACGGGGACTTCTAATGAGCAGTTCTTC.

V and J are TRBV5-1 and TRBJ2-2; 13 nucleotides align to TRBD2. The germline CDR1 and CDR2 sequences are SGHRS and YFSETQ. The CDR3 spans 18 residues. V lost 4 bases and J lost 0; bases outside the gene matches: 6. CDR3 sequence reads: CASSRTSGRRANTGELFF. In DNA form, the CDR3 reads TGCGCCAGCAGCAGGACTAGCGGGAGAAGAGCGAACACCGGGGAGCTGTTTTTT.

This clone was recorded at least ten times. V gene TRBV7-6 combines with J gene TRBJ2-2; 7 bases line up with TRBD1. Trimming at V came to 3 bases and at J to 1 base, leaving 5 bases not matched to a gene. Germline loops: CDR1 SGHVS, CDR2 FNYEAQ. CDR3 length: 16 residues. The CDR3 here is CASSLRQGWNTGELFF. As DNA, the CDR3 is TGTGCCAGCAGCTTGCGACAGGGCTGGAACACCGGGGAGCTGTTTTTT. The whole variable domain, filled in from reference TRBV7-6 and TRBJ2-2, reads GAGVSQSPRYKVTKRGQDVALRCDPISGHVSLYWYRQALGQGPEFLTYFNYEAQQDKSGLPNDRFSAERPEGSISTLTIQRTEQRDSAMYRCASSLRQGWNTGELFFGEGSRLTVL.

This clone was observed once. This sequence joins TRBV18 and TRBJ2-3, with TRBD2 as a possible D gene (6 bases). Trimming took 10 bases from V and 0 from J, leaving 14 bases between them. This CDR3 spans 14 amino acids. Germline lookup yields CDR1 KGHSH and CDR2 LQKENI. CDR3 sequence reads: CATAAAGSTDTQYF. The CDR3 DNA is TGTGCCACCGCCGCTGCGGGGAGCACAGATACGCAGTATTTT.

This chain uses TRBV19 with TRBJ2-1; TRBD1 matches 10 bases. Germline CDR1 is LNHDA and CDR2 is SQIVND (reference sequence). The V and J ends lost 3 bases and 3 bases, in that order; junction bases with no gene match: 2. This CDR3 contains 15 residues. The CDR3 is CASSIGTGVYNEQFF. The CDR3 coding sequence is TGTGCCAGTAGTATTGGGACAGGGGTCTACAATGAGCAGTTCTTC.